What follows is one T cell receptor beta chain and its context. Its antigen is not identified. This sample is drawn from a study of cytomegalovirus exposure and HLA in healthy donors. Study-wide points: As a later analysis showed, a missense DCLRE1C variant was linked to trimming of TCR beta V- and J-genes. When a later analysis compared HLA-associated TCR beta chains with equally common others, the HLA-associated chains turned out to be more clonally expanded and to have lower generation probabilities.

The germline V gene encodes CDR1 SGHTA and CDR2 FQGNSA. The V and J ends lost 8 bases and 0 bases, in that order; junction bases with no gene match: 11. CDR3 length equals 18 residues. With 60 Vbeta and 13 Jbeta primers, the PCR was carried out. Measured with immunoSEQ multiplex PCR; TCRdb has only the in-frame clones, and not every one. The sample holds more than 150,000 clones, over 70% seen once. This TCR came from a woman aged 18-30 years in good health and CMV-seropositive. The source material was PBMCs. This chain connects TRBV7-2 to TRBJ2-6; 9 nucleotides line up with TRBD2. CDR3 coding DNA: TGTGCCAGCTCTCGGCGGGGGGGATCGTTCTCTGGGGCCAACGTCCTGACTTTC. Translated: CASSRRGGSFSGANVLTF.